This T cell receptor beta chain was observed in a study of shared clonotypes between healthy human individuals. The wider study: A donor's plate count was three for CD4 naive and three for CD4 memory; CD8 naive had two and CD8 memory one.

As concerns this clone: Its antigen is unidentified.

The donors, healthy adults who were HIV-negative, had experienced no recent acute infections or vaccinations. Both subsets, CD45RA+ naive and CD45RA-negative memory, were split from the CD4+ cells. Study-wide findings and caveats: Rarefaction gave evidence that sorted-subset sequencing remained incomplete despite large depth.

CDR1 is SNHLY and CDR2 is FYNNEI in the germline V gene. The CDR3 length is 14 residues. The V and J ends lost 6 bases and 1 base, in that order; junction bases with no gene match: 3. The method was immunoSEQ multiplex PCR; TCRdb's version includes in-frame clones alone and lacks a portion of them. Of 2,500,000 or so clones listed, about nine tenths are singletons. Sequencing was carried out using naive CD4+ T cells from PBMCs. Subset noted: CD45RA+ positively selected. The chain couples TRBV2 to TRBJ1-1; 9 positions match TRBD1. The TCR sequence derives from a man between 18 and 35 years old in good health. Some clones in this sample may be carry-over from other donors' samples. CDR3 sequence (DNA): TGTGCCAGCAGACGGACAGGGGCGAACACTGAAGCTTTCTTT. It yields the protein CASRRTGANTEAFF. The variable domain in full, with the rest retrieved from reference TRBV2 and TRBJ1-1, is EPEVTQTPSHQVTQMGQEVILRCVPISNHLYFYWYRQILGQKVEFLVSFYNNEISEKSEIFDDQFSVERPDGSNFTLKIRSTKLEDSAMYFCASRRTGANTEAFFGQGTRLTVV.